This T cell receptor (beta chain) is from a study of T cell responses to AZD1222 COVID-19 vaccine. Sequencing used immunoSEQ multiplex PCR; TCRdb keeps in-frame clones, though not all of them. The sample has tens of thousands of clones; around 91% are singletons. This CDR3 has 19 amino acids. Per the germline V gene, CDR1 is LGHDT and CDR2 is YNNKEL (reference sequence). V lost 0 bases and J lost 5, with 24 bases in between. The origin of this receptor is an adult in good health. The sequenced sample was peripheral blood, obtained on day 0 of MenACWY control vaccination. The J gene is TRBJ2-3, the V gene TRBV3-1 (or the pseudogene TRBV3-2); perhaps TRBD1 as D (6 bases). DNA of the CDR3: TGTGCCAGCAGCCAAGAAGATCCATGGTCAGGGGACCTTAGAGATACGCAGTATTTT. Translation: CASSQEDPWSGDLRDTQYF.